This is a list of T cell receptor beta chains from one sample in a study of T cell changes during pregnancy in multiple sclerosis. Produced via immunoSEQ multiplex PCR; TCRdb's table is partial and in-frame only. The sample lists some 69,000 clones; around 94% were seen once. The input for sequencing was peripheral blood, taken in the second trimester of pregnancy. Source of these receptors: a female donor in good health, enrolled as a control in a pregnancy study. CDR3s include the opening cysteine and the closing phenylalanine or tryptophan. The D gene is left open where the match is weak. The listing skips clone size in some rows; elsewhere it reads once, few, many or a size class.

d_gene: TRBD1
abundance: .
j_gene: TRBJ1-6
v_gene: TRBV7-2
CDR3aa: CASSLAISGRDRNSPLHF
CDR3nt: TGTGCCAGCAGCTTAGCAATATCGGGTCGGGACAGAAATTCACCCCTCCACTTT

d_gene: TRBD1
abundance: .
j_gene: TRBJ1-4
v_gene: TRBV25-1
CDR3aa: CASSADRPTNEKLFF
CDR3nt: TGTGCCAGCAGTGCGGACAGGCCAACTAATGAAAAACTGTTTTTT

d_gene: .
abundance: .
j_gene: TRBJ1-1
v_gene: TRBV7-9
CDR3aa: CASSLEGSEAFF
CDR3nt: TGTGCCAGCAGCTTAGAAGGGAGTGAAGCTTTCTTT

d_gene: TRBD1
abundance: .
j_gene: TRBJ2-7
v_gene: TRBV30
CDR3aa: CAWAKGAAYEQYF
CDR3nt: TGTGCCTGGGCTAAGGGGGCAGCCTACGAGCAGTACTTC

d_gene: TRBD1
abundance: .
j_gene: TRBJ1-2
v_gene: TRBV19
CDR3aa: CASSERDSSNYGYTF
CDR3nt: TGTGCCAGTAGTGAAAGGGACAGCAGTAACTATGGCTACACCTTC

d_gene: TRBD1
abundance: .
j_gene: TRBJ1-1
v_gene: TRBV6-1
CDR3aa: CASSGGTGNTEAFF
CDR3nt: TGTGCCAGCAGTGGAGGGACAGGCAACACTGAAGCTTTCTTT

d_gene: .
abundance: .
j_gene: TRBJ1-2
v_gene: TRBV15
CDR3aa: CATSRVKSGAGANYGYTF
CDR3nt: TGTGCCACCAGCAGAGTGAAGTCAGGGGCGGGAGCTAACTATGGCTACACCTTC

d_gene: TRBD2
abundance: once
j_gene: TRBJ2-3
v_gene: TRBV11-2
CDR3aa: CASSPRGGMSDTQYF
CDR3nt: TGTGCCAGCAGCCCTCGGGGGGGAATGTCAGATACGCAGTATTTT

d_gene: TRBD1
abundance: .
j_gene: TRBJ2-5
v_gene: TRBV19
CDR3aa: CASSVRDRRTETQYF
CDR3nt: TGTGCCAGTAGTGTCCGGGACAGGCGCACTGAGACCCAGTACTTC

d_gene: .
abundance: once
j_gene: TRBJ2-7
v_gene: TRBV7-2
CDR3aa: CASSLGWDTVSYEQYF
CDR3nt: TGTGCCAGCAGCTTGGGGTGGGACACTGTCTCCTACGAGCAGTACTTC

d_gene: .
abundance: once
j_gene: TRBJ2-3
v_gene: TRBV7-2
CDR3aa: CASSGPVPDTQYF
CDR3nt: TGTGCCAGCAGCGGCCCCGTCCCAGATACGCAGTATTTT

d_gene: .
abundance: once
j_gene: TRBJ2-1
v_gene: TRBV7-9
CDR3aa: CASSPPRQVSHNEQFF
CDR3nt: TGTGCCAGCAGCCCACCTAGACAGGTCTCCCACAATGAGCAGTTCTTC

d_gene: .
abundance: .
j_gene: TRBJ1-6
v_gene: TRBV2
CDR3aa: CASKDGGVFNSPLHF
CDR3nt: TGTGCCAGCAAAGACGGCGGGGTCTTTAATTCACCCCTCCACTTT

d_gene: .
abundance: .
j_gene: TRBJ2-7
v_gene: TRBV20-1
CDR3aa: CSAPLFYEQYF
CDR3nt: TGCAGTGCTCCTCTCTTCTACGAGCAGTACTTC

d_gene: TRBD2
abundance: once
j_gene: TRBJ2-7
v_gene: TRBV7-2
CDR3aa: CASSLGSGAQSYEQYF
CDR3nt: TGTGCCAGCAGCTTAGGTAGCGGGGCCCAATCCTACGAGCAGTACTTC

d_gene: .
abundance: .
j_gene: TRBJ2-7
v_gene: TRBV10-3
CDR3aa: CAISEPRRAHYEQYF
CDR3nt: TGTGCCATCAGTGAGCCCAGGCGGGCGCACTACGAGCAGTACTTC

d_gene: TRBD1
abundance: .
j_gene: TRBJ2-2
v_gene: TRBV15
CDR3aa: CATSRDRSGGELFF
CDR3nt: TGTGCCACCAGCAGGGACAGGTCGGGCGGGGAGCTGTTTTTT

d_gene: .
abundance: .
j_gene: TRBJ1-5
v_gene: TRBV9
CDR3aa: CASSQSGGNSNQPQHF
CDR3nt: TGTGCCAGCAGCCAAAGTGGGGGGAATAGCAATCAGCCCCAGCATTTT

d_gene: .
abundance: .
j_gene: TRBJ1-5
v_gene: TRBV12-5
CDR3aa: CASGFGAGRNQPQHF
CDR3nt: .

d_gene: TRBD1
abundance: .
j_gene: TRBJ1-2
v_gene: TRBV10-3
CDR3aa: CAISGDSNYGYTF
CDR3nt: TGTGCCATCAGTGGGGACAGCAACTATGGCTACACCTTC

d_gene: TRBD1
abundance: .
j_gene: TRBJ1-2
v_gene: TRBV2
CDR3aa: CASSRDRRYGYTF
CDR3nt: TGTGCCAGCAGCCGGGACAGGCGCTATGGCTACACCTTC

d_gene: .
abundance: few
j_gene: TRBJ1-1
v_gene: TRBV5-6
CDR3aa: CASSLRGTEAFF
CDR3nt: TGTGCCAGCAGTTTGAGGGGAACTGAAGCTTTCTTT

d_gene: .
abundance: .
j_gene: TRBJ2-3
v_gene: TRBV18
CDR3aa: CASSLTSATDTQYF
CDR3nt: TGTGCCAGCTCACTGACTAGTGCCACAGATACGCAGTATTTT

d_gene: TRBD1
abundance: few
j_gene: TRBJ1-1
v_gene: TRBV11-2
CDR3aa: CASSLGGQREAFF
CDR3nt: TGTGCCAGCAGCTTAGGGGGACAGCGTGAAGCTTTCTTT

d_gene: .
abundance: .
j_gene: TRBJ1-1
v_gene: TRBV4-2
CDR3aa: CASSQGEVTEAFF
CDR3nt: TGTGCCAGCAGCCAAGGCGAGGTGACTGAAGCTTTCTTT

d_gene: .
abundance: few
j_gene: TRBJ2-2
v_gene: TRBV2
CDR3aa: CASRMTSSNTGELFF
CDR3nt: TGTGCCAGCAGGATGACAAGTTCGAACACCGGGGAGCTGTTTTTT

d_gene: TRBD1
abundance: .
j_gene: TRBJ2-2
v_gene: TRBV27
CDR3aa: CASSFGTGGTGELFF
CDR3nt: TGTGCCAGCAGTTTCGGGACAGGGGGCACCGGGGAGCTGTTTTTT

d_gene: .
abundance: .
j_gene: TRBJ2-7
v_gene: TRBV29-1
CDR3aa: CSVEVRAYEQYF
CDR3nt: TGCAGCGTTGAAGTCCGCGCCTACGAGCAGTACTTC